This T cell receptor beta chain was sequenced during a study of T cells after yellow fever vaccination. Study-level background: SMART-Seq v4 Ultra Low Input served to prepare low-cell-number fractions. Study conclusions and caveats: Only a minor proportion of clonotypes was detected across both CD4 and CD8 compartments. The booster response re-showed most primary clones: approximately 97% CD4, approximately 90% CD8.

Template switching with 5'RACE generated the TCR cDNA and added a universal primer site and UMIs. TCRdb re-derived calls from the 5' RACE reads in MiXCR, one entry per CDR3 protein. The repertoire holds about 300,000 distinct CDR3 sequences, about 6.6% seen once, with 18% in the top ten. This clonotype came up a few times. Its specificity is not known. Germline CDR1 is DFQATT and CDR2 is SNEGSKA (reference sequence). V lost 0 bases and J 6 bases, leaving 24 bases between the germline ends. The CDR3 extends over 18 amino acids. This rearrangement joins TRBV20-1 to TRBJ2-1, with unresolved D. Sequencing was performed on PBMCs, taken around 45 days after the first yellow fever vaccination. The receptor comes from a man between 18 and 35 years old who received the YFV17D yellow fever vaccine. In DNA, the CDR3 is TGCAGTGCTAGAGATGGCGGCAGGAGCTATACAAGTGTCAATGAGCAGTTCTTC. This gives the protein CSARDGGRSYTSVNEQFF.